This T cell receptor (beta chain) came from a study of CD8 T cells in ankylosing spondylitis. Study observations and caveats: The disease-linked clones had a CD8+ phenotype and low blood frequencies. A TCR beta motif made of about eight highly homologous variants seemed typical of ankylosing spondylitis blood. Both synovial fluid and blood in reactive arthritis had previously been reported to carry some motif variants. Matched ankylosing spondylitis synovial fluid reportedly showed significant enrichment of disease-linked clones.

5'-RACE, quantitative and with molecular barcodes, yielded the TCR beta libraries. TCRdb recomputed calls from the 5' RACE reads with MiXCR, one row per CDR3 protein. The repertoire holds tens of thousands of distinct CDR3 sequences, about 9% seen once, with over 25% in the top ten. A few counts support this clonotype. Its specificity is unknown. Germline V CDR1 and CDR2: SGHTA, FQGNSA. CDR3 size: 14 residues. The V end was cut by 2 bases, the J end by 6 bases, with 11 bases between. V usage is TRBV7-2 and J usage is TRBJ1-5; tentative D call: TRBD1 (5 bases). This receptor was identified in a male donor with ankylosing spondylitis. Sequenced material: blood, either unsorted or a sorted T cell fraction (not recorded which). DNA for the CDR3: TGTGCCAGCAGCTTACGGGGGTACAGTCAGCCCCAGCATTTT. It is translated as CASSLRGYSQPQHF.